The clone carrying this T cell receptor (beta chain) has only a few counts. Germline V CDR1 and CDR2: SQVTM, ANQGSEA. This CDR3 region has 11 residues. V shed 4 bases and J shed 6 bases, with 9 bases lying between them. The data originate from a study of blood T cells in healthy people across ages. A second PCR, run for roughly 7 to 12 cycles, used a sample-barcoded 5' primer plus a J-beta primer mix. TCRdb re-derived calls from the 5' RACE reads in MiXCR, one entry per CDR3 protein. The profile shows around 850,000 distinct CDR3 sequences, approximately 35% of them singletons. Input material: blood. The gene calls are TRBV29-1 and TRBJ1-1; maybe TRBD1 (5 bases). This TCR derives from a man younger than 35 in good health. CDR3 DNA: TGCAGCGTTGTAGGGGCTGCTGAAGCTTTCTTT. Amino acids: CSVVGAAEAFF.